The clone carrying this TCR beta chain was picked up one time. Its antigen is undetermined. Combining iRepertoire HTBI primers with Arm-PCR of CDR3 regions, the authors built TCR beta libraries. One entry per CDR3 protein results from TCRdb running MiXCR on the multiplex PCR reads. Counted here are 350,000 to 550,000 distinct CDR3 sequences, over 15% occurring once; the ten biggest clones make up about 25%. The data stem from a study of regulatory T cells in long-lasting Graves disease. The CDR3 length is 15 residues. V shed 1 base, J shed 3 bases, and the junction held 4 bases outside the gene matches. Germline-derived CDR1 and CDR2 are SGHAT and FQNNGV. Study-wide results and caveats: Among samples with persistent disease, TRBV28, TRBJ1-2 and TRBJ2-5 were favored.

Time point reported: newly diagnosed GD, antithyroid drugs for less than 3 months. RNA extracted from PBMCs served as the sequencing template. Patients met American Thyroid Association criteria for Graves' disease. The patients were drawn from one endocrinology department in Xi'an, China. The same sample was also studied in work on T cells in Graves' hyperthyroidism and ophthalmopathy. This second study says: Newly diagnosed hyperthyroidism patients aged 18 to 65 years had disease lasting under 2 months.

The genes are TRBV11-2 and TRBJ2-7; 9 bases are a match to TRBD1. This sequence was found in a woman younger than 35 with Graves disease. Sequencing used peripheral blood mononuclear cells (PBMCs), obtained at new diagnosis, from a patient treated with antithyroid drugs. The chain's CDR3 is CASSLARQGGYEQYF. The CDR3 region has the DNA TGTGCCAGCAGCTTAGCTAGACAGGGGGGCTACGAGCAGTACTTC.